This T cell receptor beta chain was found in a study of T cells after yellow fever vaccination. The CDR3 extends over 15 amino acids. Per the germline V gene, CDR1 is DFQATT and CDR2 is SNEGSKA (reference sequence). V shed 5 bases and J shed 1 base, with 18 bases lying between them. From the 5' RACE reads, TCRdb called clonotypes with MiXCR, one entry per CDR3 protein. The sample carries roughly 250,000 distinct CDR3 sequences, 10% to 15% recorded once. This clonotype was found a few times. Sequences were derived from CD4+ T cells sorted from PBMCs, sampled 45 days after the yellow fever booster vaccination. The receptor was isolated from a man aged 25-45 years who received the YFV17D yellow fever vaccine. The chain uses TRBV20-1 and TRBJ2-7; D possibly corresponds to TRBD1 (6 bases). This CDR3 is CSAHPRRGQSYEQYF. In DNA form, the CDR3 reads TGCAGTGCTCACCCCCGCAGGGGCCAATCCTACGAGCAGTACTTC.